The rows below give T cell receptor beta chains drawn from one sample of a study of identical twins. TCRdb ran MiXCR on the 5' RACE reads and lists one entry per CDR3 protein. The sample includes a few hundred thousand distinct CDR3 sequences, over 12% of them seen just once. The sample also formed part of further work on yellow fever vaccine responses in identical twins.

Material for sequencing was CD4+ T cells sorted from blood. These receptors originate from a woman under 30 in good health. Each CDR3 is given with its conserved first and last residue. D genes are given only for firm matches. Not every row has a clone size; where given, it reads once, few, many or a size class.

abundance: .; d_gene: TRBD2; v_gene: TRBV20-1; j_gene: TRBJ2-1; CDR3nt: TGCAGTGCTAGACAGGTTCCGGGCGGGAGGAGGTTCGACAATGAGCAGTTCTTC; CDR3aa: CSARQVPGGRRFDNEQFF
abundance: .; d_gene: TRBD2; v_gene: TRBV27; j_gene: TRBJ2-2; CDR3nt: TGTGCCAGCAGCCGAGGACGGGGACTAGCGGGAGTCGCGAACACCGTGGAGCTGTTTTTT; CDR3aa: CASSRGRGLAGVANTVELFF
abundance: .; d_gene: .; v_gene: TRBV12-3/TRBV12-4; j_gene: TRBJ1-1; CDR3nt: TGTGCCAGCAGTTTCCCGGGACCCCTACGCGAAGCTTTCTTT; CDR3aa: CASSFPGPLREAFF
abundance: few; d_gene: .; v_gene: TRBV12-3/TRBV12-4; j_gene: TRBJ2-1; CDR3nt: TGTGCCAGCAGCCTGGGGGGGGCCACAGATGAGCAGTTCTTC; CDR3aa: CASSLGGATDEQFF
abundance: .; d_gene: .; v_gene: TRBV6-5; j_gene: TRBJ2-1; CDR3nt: TGTGCCAGCAGTTACGCACAGGGATTACCCTACAATGAGCAGTTCTTC; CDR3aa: CASSYAQGLPYNEQFF
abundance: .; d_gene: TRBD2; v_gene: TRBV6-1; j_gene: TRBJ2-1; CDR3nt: TGTGCCAGTTGGACTAGCGGGAGCTACAATGAGCAGTTCTTC; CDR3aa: CASWTSGSYNEQFF
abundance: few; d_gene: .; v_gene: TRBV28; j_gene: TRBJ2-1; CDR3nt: TGTGCCAGCAGGGGGGACTTGACCTACAATGAGCAGTTCTTC; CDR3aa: CASRGDLTYNEQFF
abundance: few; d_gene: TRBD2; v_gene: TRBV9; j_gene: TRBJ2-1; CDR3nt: TGTGCCAGCAGCGTAGCTACTAGGGGACTAGCGGGGGGGTCTTACAATGAGCAGTTCTTC; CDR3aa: CASSVATRGLAGGSYNEQFF
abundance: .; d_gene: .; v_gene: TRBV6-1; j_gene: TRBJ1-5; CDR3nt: TGTGCCAGCAGGGAACAGGGTCTTGGCAATCAGCCCCAGCATTTT; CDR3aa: CASREQGLGNQPQHF
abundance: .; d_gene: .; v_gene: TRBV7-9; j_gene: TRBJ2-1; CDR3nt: TGTGCCAGCAGCCCAAGACAGACAAACAATGAGCAGTTCTTC; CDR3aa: CASSPRQTNNEQFF
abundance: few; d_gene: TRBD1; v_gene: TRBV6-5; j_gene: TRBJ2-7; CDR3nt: TGTGCCAGCAGTTACTCAGGGACAGGGGTTGCCTACGAGCAGTACTTC; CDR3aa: CASSYSGTGVAYEQYF
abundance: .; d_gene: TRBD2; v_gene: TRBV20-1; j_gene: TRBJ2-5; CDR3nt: TGCAGTGCTAGAGACCCGATCCGCGTAACTAGCGGGGGTGTGAAGACCCAGTACTTC; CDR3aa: CSARDPIRVTSGGVKTQYF
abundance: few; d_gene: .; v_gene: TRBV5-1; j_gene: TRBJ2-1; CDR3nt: TGCGCCAGCAGCTTGGCCCTTGGGAGACTATACAACAATGAGCAGTTCTTC; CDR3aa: CASSLALGRLYNNEQFF
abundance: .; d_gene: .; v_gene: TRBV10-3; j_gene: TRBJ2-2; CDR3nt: TGTGCCATCAGTGAGGACAAGAACACCGGGGAGCTGTTTTTT; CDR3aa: CAISEDKNTGELFF
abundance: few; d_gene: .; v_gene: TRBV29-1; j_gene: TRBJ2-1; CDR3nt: TGCAGCGTTGCACAGGGAACTTGGAATGAGCAGTTCTTC; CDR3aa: CSVAQGTWNEQFF
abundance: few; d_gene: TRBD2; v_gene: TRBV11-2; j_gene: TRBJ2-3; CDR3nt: TGTGCCAGCAGCTTAGAACCCACCGGGGGGGTAGATACGCAGTATTTT; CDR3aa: CASSLEPTGGVDTQYF
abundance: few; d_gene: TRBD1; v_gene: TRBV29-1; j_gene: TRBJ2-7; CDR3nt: TGCAGCGTTGAGGGACAGGGGTTCTACGAGCAGTACTTC; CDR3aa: CSVEGQGFYEQYF
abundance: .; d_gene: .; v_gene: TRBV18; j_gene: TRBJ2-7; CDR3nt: TGTGCCAGCTCACCAATTGGACGGACTCTATACGAGCAGTACTTC; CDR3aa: CASSPIGRTLYEQYF
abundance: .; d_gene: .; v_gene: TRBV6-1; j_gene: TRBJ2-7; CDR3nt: TGTGCCAGCAGTGCTATACCTTCCTACGAGCAGTACTTC; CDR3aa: CASSAIPSYEQYF
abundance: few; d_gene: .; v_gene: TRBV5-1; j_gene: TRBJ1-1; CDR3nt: TGCGCCAGCAGCTTGATATCTGACACTGAAGCTTTCTTT; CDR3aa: CASSLISDTEAFF
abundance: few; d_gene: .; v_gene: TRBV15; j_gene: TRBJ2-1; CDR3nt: TGTGCCACCAGCAGCATAGCGGTTCCCGCCTACAATGAGCAGTTCTTC; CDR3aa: CATSSIAVPAYNEQFF
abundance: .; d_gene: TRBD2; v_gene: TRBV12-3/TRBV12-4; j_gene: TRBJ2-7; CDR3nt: TGTGCCAGCAGTTTTCAGACTAGCGGTAACGAGCAGTACTTC; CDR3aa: CASSFQTSGNEQYF
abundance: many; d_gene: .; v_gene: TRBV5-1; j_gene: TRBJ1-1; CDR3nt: TGCGCCAGCAGCCGATTTATATCGGGGGCCCCCGGGAGCCTAAACACTGAAGCTTTCTTT; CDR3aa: CASSRFISGAPGSLNTEAFF
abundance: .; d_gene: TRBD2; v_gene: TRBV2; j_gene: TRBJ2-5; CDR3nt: TGTGCCAGCACTGCGGGACTAGCGGGTATTCGAGAGACCCAGTACTTC; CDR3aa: CASTAGLAGIRETQYF
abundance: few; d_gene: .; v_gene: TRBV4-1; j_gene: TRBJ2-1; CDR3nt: TGCGCCAGCAGCCAAGATCGGAACAGGGGGGGCTACAATGAGCAGTTCTTC; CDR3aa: CASSQDRNRGGYNEQFF
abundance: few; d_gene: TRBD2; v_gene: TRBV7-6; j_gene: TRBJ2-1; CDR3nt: TGTGCCAGCAGCTTACCTAGGACTAGCTCCAATGAGCAGTTCTTC; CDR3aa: CASSLPRTSSNEQFF
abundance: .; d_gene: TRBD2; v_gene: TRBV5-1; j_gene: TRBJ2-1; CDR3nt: TGCGCCAGCAGCTTGGATAGCGGGAGTCTCAATGAGCAGTTCTTC; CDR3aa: CASSLDSGSLNEQFF
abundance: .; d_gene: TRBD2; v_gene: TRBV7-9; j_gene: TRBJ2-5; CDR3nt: TGTGCCAGCAGCTTGTGGGGGGGGATAGAAGAGACCCAGTACTTC; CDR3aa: CASSLWGGIEETQYF
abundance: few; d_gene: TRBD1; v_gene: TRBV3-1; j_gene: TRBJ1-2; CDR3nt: TGTGCCAGCAGCCAAGGTCCCTCAGGGGGAGCAGCTGGCTACACCTTC; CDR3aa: CASSQGPSGGAAGYTF
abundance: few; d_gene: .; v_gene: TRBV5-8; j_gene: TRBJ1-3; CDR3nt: TGTGCCAGCAGCTTGGGGCACACTGGAAACACCATATATTTT; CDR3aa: CASSLGHTGNTIYF
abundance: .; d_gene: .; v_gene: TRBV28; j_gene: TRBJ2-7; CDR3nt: TGTGCCAGCAACAGGGATCACTACGAGCAGTACTTC; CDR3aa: CASNRDHYEQYF
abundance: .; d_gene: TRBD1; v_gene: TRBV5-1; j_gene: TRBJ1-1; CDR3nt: TGCGCCAGCAGCTTTACAGGGGGCGGTGGGAACACTGAAGCTTTCTTT; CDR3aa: CASSFTGGGGNTEAFF
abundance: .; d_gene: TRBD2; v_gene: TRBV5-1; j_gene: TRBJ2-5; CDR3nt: TGCGCCAGCAGCTTGACTGAAAGGGAGGGGAACCAAGAGACCCAGTACTTC; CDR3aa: CASSLTEREGNQETQYF
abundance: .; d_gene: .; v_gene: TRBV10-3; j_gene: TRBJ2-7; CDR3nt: TGTGCCATCAGTAAGACTGGCTACGAGCAGTACTTC; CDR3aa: CAISKTGYEQYF
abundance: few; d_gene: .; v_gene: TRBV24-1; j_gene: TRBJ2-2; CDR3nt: TGTGCCACCAGTGTTGGTGGGGCCGCCGGGGAGCTGTTTTTT; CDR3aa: CATSVGGAAGELFF